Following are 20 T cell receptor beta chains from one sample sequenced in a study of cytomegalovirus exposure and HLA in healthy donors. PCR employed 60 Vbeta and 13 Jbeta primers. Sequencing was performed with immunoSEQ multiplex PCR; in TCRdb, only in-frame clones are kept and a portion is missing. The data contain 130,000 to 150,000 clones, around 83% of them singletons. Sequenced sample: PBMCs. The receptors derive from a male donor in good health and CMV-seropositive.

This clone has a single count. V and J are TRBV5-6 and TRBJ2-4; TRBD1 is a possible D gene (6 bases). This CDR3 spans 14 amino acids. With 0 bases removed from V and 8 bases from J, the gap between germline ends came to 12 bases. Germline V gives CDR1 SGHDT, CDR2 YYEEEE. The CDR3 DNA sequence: TGTGCCAGCAGCTTGGCAGGGGCTCGGGACATTCAGTACTTC. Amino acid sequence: CASSLAGARDIQYF.

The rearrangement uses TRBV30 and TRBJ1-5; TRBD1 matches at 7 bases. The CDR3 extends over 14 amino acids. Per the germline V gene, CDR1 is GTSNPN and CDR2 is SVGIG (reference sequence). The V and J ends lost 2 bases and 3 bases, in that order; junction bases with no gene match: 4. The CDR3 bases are TGTGCCTGGAGTCTACAGGGGACCAATCAGCCCCAGCATTTT. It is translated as CAWSLQGTNQPQHF.

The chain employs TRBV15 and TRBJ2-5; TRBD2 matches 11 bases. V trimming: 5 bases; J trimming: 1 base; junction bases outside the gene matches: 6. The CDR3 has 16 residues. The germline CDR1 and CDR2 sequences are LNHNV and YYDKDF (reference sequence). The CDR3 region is CATSGGLADAQETQYF. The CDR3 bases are TGTGCCACCAGCGGGGGACTAGCGGACGCCCAAGAGACCCAGTACTTC.

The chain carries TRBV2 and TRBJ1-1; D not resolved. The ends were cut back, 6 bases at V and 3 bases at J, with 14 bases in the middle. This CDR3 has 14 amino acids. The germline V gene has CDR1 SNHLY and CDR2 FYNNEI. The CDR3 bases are TGTGCCAGCAGCCGTGTATTGAGGCACACTGAAGCTTTCTTT. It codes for CASSRVLRHTEAFF.

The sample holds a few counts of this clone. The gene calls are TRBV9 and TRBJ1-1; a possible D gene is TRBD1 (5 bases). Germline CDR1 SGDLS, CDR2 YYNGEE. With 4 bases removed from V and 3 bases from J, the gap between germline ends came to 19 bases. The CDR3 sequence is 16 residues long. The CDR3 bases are TGTGCCAGCAGCTCCTTGGCGGGGGGAAGGGACACTGAAGCTTTCTTT. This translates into CASSSLAGGRDTEAFF.

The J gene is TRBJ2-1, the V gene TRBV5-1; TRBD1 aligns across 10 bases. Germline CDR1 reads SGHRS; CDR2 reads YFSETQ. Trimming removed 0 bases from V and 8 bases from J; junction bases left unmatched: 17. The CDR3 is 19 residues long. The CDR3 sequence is CASSLDNFRDRGFIDEQFF. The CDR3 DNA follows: TGCGCCAGCAGCTTGGATAATTTTCGGGACAGGGGTTTTATCGATGAGCAGTTCTTC. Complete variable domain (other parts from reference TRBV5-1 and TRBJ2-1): KAGVTQTPRYLIKTRGQQVTLSCSPISGHRSVSWYQQTPGQGLQFLFEYFSETQRNKGNFPGRFSGRQFSNSRSEMNVSTLELGDSALYLCASSLDNFRDRGFIDEQFFGPGTRLTVL.

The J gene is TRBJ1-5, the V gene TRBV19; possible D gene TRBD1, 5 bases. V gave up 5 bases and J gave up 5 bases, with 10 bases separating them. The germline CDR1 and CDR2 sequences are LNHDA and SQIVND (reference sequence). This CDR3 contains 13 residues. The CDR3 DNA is TGTGCCAGTAGTTTGGGACTCGATCAGCCCCAGCATTTT. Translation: CASSLGLDQPQHF.

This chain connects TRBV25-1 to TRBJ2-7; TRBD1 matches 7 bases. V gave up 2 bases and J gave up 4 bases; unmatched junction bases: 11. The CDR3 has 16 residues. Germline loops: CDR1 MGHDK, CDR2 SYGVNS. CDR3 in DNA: TGTGCCAGCAGTGAAATGCACGGGACAGAGATATACGAGCAGTACTTC. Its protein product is CASSEMHGTEIYEQYF.

The CDR3 reads CASSFRGGVNTGELFF. CDR3 sequence (DNA): TGTGCCAGCAGCTTTAGGGGAGGGGTGAACACCGGGGAGCTGTTTTTT. This sequence joins TRBV7-8 and TRBJ2-2; 7 positions match TRBD2. Germline CDR1 and CDR2: SGHVS and FQNEAQ. The CDR3 is 16 residues long. V dropped 3 bases and J dropped 1; count of bases not matched to a gene: 5.

CDR3: CASSHGGRGNTIYF. DNA of the CDR3: TGTGCCAGCAGTCACGGGGGTAGGGGAAACACCATATATTTT. The V call is TRBV6-6, the J call TRBJ1-3, with a possible D match to TRBD1 (5 bases). The germline gives CDR1 MNHNY, CDR2 SVGAGI (reference sequence). This CDR3 has 14 amino acids. V was cut by 5 bases and J by 4 bases, with 12 bases left in between.

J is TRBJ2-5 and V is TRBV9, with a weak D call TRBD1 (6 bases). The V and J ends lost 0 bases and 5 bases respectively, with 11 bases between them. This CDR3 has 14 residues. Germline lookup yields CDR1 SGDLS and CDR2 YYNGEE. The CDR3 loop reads CASSVAGQPETQYF. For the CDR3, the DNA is TGTGCCAGCAGCGTAGCGGGACAACCGGAGACCCAGTACTTC.

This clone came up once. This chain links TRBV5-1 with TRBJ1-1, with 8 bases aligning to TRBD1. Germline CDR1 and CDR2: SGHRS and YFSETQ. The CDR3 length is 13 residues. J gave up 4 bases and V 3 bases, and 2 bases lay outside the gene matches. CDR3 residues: CASSSTGGTEAFF. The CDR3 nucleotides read TGCGCCAGCAGCTCCACAGGGGGCACTGAAGCTTTCTTT.

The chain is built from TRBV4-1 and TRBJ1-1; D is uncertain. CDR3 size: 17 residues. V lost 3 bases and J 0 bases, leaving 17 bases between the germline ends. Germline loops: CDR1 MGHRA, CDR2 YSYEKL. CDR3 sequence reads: CASSHRRRGDLNTEAFF. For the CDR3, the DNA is TGCGCCAGCAGCCACAGGAGACGGGGAGATTTGAACACTGAAGCTTTCTTT.

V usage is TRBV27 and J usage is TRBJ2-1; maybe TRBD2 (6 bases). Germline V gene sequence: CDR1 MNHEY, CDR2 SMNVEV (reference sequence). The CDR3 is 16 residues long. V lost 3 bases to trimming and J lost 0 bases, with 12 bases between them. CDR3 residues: CASSFVSGTSYNEQFF. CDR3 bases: TGTGCCAGCAGTTTTGTTAGCGGAACCTCCTACAATGAGCAGTTCTTC.

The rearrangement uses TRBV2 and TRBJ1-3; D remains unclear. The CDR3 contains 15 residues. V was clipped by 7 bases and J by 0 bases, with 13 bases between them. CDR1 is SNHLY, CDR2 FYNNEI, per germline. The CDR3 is CASTPRVLSGNTIYF. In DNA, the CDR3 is TGTGCCAGCACCCCGCGGGTACTCTCTGGAAACACCATATATTTT.

CDR3 protein: CASEPSGGTEAFF. The CDR3, as DNA: TGTGCCAGCGAACCGTCAGGGGGCACTGAAGCTTTCTTT. The chain has TRBV6-1 and TRBJ1-1; 7 bases fit TRBD1. In germline, CDR1 is MNHNS, CDR2 SASEGT. CDR3 length: 13 amino acids. Losses at the gene ends were 8 bases for V and 4 bases for J; bases not matched to a gene: 7.

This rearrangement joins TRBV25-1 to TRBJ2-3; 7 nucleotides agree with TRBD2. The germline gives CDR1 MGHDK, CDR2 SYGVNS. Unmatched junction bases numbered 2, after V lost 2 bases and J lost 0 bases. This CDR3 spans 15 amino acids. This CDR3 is CASSEEGGSTDTQYF. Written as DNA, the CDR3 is TGTGCCAGCAGTGAAGAGGGAGGGAGCACAGATACGCAGTATTTT.

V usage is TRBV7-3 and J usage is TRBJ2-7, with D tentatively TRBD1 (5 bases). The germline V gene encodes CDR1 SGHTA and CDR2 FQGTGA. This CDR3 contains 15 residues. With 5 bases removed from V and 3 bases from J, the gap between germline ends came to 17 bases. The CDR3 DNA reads TGTGCCAGCAGCATGGGGCCTCTGGGGAACTACGAGCAGTACTTC. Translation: CASSMGPLGNYEQYF.

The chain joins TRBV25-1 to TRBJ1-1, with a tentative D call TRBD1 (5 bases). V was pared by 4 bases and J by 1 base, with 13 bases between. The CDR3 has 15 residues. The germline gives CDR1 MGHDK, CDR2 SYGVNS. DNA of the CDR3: TGTGCCAGCAGTGGGGCAGGGATTACGAACACTGAAGCTTTCTTT. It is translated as CASSGAGITNTEAFF.

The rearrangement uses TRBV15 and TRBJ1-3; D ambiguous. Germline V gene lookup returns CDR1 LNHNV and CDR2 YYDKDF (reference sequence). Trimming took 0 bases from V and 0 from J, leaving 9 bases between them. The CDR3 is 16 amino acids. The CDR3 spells CATSRDNSNSGNTIYF. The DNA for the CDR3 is TGTGCCACCAGCAGAGACAACAGCAACTCTGGAAACACCATATATTTT.